This TCR beta chain stems from a study of siplizumab effects on memory and regulatory T cells. V lost 2 bases and J 0 bases, leaving 4 bases between the germline ends. This CDR3 has 13 residues. The germline V gene encodes CDR1 SGHTA and CDR2 FQGTGA. The method was immunoSEQ multiplex PCR; TCRdb's version includes in-frame clones alone and lacks a portion of them. Altogether around 86,000 clones are present, 94% being singletons, with the ten largest covering roughly 0.3%. Sequenced material: non-Treg CD4+ T cells sorted from blood. The chain joins TRBV7-3 to TRBJ1-1; no reliable D call. This clonotype was sampled from a human donor in good health. The CDR3 reads CASSLEMNTEAFF. Here the CDR3 DNA reads TGTGCCAGCAGCTTAGAGATGAACACTGAAGCTTTCTTT. The full variable domain, rest sourced from reference TRBV7-3 and TRBJ1-1, is GAGVSQTPSNKVTEKGKYVELRCDPISGHTALYWYRQSLGQGPEFLIYFQGTGAADDSGLPNDRFFAVRPEGSVSTLKIQRTERGDSAVYLCASSLEMNTEAFFGQGTRLTVV.